This T cell receptor (beta chain) came from a study of shared clonotypes between healthy human individuals. 150 to 250 ng DNA, 25,000 to 35,000 T cell genomes, went into each sorted-subset replicate PCR. Libraries were prepared by immunoSEQ multiplex PCR; TCRdb keeps only in-frame clonotypes and omits some of them. In the table there are under 2,500,000 clones, roughly 95% of which are singletons. V was pared by 6 bases and J by 4 bases, with 8 bases of the junction left unmatched. The CDR3 spans 16 residues. The germline CDR1 and CDR2 sequences are LNHDA and SQIVND (reference sequence). Study findings and constraints: Despite large depth, rarefaction showed incomplete sorted-subset sequencing. The sampled material consisted only of blood, and tissue repertoires are likely to differ. As a rule, naive subsets had a larger estimated richness than memory subsets.

With respect to this clone: The antigen is not known.

This TCR was recovered from a young man in good health. Material for sequencing was naive CD4+ T cells sorted from blood. Subset in this sample: CD45RA+ positively selected. The chain carries TRBV19 and TRBJ2-5, with 13 bases aligning to TRBD2. The CDR3 coding sequence is TGTGCCAGTAGGACAGGACTAGCGGGAGTCGGAGAGACCCAGTACTTC. It is translated as CASRTGLAGVGETQYF.